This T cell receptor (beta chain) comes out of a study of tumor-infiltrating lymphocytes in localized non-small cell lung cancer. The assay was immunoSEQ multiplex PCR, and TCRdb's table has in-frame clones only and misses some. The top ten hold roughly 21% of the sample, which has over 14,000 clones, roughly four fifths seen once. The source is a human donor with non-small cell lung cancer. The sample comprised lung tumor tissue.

The CDR3 sequence is CATDPGVRNEKLFF. For the CDR3, the DNA is TGTGCCACCGATCCCGGTGTGCGTAATGAAAAACTGTTTTTT. The chain couples TRBV19 to TRBJ1-4; D gene uncertain. The CDR3 consists of 14 residues. Trimming cost V 10 bases and J 4 bases, with 16 bases left between them. CDR1 LNHDA and CDR2 SQIVND come from the germline V gene (reference sequence).